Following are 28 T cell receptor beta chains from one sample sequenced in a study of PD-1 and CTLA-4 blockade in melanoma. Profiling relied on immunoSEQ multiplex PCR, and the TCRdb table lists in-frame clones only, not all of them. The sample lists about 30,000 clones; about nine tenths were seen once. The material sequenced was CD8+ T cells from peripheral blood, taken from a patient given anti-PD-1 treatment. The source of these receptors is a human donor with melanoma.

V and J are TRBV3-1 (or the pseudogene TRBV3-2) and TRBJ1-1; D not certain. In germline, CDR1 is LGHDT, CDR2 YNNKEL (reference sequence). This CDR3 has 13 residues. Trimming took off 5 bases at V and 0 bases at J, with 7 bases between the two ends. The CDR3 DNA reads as TGTGCCAGCAGCGCGGACTTGAACACTGAAGCTTTCTTT. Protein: CASSADLNTEAFF.

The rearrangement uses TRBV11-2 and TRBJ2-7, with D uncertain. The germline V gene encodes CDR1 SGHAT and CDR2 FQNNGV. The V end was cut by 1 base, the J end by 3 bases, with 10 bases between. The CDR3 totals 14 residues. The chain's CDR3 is CASSLGWSFYEQYF. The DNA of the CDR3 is TGTGCCAGCAGCTTAGGATGGTCCTTCTACGAGCAGTACTTC.

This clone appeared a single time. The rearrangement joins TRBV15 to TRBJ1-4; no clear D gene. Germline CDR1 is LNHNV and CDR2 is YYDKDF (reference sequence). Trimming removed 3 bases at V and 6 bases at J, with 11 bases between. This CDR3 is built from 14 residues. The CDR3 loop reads CATSSDGGYEKLFF. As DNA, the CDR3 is TGTGCCACCAGCAGCGACGGCGGGTATGAAAAACTGTTTTTT.

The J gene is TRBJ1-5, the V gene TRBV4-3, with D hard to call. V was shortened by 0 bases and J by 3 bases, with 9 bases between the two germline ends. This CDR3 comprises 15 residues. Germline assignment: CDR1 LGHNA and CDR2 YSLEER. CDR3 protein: CASSQDRVPNQPQHF. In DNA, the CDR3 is TGCGCCAGCAGCCAAGATAGGGTCCCCAATCAGCCCCAGCATTTT.

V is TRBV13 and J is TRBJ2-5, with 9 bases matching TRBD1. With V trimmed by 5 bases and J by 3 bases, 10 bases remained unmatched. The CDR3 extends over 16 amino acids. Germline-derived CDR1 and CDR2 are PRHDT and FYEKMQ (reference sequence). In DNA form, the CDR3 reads TGTGCCAGCAGCGCTAAGGGACAGGGAGGTGAAGAGACCCAGTACTTC. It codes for CASSAKGQGGEETQYF.

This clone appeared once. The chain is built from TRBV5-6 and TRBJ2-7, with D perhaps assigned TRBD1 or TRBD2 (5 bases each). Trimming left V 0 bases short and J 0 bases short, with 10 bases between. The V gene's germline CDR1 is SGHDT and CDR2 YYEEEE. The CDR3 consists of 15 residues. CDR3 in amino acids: CASSLAGQASYEQYF. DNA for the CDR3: TGTGCCAGCAGCTTGGCGGGGCAGGCCTCCTACGAGCAGTACTTC.

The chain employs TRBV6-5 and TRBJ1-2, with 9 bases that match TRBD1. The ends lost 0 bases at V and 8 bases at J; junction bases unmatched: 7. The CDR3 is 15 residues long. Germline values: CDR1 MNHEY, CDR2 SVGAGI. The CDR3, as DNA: TGTGCCAGCAGTTACTCGAAACAGGGGGCGCGAGGCTACACCTTC. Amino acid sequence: CASSYSKQGARGYTF.

The CDR3 loop is CASSGQGAAIEAFF. CDR3 DNA sequence: TGTGCCAGCAGCGGACAGGGCGCAGCAATTGAAGCTTTCTTT. The V call is TRBV4-2, the J call TRBJ1-1; 8 positions match TRBD1. Germline values: CDR1 LGHNA, CDR2 YNFKEQ. With 5 bases clipped from V and 7 bases from J, the junction kept 9 bases outside the gene matches. CDR3 length: 14 residues.

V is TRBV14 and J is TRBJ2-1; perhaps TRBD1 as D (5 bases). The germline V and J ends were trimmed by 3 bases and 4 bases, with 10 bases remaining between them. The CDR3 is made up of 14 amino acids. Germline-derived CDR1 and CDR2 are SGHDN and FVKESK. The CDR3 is CASSHLDSYNEQFF. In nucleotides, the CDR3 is TGTGCCAGCAGCCACCTCGACAGTTACAATGAGCAGTTCTTC.

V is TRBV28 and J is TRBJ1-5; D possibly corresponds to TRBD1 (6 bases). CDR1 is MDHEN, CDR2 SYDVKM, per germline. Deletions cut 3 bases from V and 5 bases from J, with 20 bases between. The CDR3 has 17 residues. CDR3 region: CASSFPQGSSRYQPQHF. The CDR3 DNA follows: TGTGCCAGCAGTTTCCCACAGGGATCCTCGCGGTATCAGCCCCAGCATTTT.

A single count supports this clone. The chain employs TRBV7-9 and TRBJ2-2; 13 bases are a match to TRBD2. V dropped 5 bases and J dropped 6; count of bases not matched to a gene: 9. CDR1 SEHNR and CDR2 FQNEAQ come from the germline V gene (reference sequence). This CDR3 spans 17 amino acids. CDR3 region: CASSPTGTSGVSGELFF. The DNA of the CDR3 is TGTGCCAGCAGCCCCACCGGGACTAGCGGGGTTTCCGGGGAGCTGTTTTTT.

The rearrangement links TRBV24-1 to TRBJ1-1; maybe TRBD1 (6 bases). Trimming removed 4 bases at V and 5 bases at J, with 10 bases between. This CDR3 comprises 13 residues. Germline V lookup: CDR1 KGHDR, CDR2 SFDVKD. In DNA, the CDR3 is TGTGCCACCAGTGAGGACAGTTCTACTGAAGCTTTCTTT. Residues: CATSEDSSTEAFF.

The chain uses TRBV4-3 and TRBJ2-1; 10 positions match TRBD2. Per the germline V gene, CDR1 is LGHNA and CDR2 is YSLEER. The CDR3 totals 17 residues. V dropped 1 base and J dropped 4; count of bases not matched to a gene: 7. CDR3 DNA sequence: TGCGCCAGCAGCCAAGGGTCGAGCGGGGGGGCATACAATGAGCAGTTCTTC. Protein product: CASSQGSSGGAYNEQFF.

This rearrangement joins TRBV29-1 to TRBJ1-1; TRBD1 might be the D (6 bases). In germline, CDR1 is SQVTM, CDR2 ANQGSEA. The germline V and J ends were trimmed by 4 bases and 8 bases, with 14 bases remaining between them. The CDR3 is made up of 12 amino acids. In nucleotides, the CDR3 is TGCAGCGTTGTTAGGGGACAACAGGAAGCTTTCTTT. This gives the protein CSVVRGQQEAFF.

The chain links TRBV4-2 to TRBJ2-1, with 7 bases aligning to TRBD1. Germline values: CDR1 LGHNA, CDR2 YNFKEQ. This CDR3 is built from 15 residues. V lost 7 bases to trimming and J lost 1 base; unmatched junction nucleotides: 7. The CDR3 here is CASTPGTVSYNEQFF. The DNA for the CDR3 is TGTGCCAGCACCCCTGGGACAGTATCCTACAATGAGCAGTTCTTC.

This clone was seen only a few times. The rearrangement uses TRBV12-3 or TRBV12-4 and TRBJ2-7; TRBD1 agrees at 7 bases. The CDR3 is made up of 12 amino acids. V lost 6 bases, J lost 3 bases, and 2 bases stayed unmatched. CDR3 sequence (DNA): TGTGCCAGCAGAGCAGGGGGCTACGAGCAGTACTTC. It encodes CASRAGGYEQYF.

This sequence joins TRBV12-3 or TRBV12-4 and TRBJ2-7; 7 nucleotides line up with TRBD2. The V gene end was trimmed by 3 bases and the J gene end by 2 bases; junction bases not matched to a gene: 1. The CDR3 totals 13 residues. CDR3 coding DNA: TGTGCCAGCAGTTTGAGCGGGACCTACGAGCAGTACTTC. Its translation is CASSLSGTYEQYF.

CDR3 protein: CASSPGTQQFF. The CDR3 nucleotides read TGTGCCAGCAGCCCCGGGACCCAGCAGTTCTTC. This chain connects TRBV14 to TRBJ2-1; D assignment may be TRBD1 or TRBD2 (5 bases each). In germline, CDR1 is SGHDN, CDR2 FVKESK. The CDR3 has 11 amino acids. Trimming cost V 4 bases and J 11 bases, with 9 bases left between them.

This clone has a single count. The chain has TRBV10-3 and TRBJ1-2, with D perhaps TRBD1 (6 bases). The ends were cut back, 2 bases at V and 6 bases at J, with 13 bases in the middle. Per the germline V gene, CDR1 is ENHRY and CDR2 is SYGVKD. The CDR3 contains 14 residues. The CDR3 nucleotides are TGTGCCATCAGTGAGCCCCAAGGGGGGGATGGCTACACCTTC. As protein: CAISEPQGGDGYTF.

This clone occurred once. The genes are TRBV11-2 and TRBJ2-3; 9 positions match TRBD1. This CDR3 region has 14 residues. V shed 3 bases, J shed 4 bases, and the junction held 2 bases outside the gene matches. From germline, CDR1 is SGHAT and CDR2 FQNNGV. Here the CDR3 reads CASSLGTGSDTQYF. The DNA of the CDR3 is TGTGCCAGCAGCTTGGGGACAGGGTCAGATACGCAGTATTTT. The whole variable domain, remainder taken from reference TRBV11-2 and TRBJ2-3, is EAGVAQSPRYKIIEKRQSVAFWCNPISGHATLYWYQQILGQGPKLLIQFQNNGVVDDSQLPKDRFSAERLKGVDSTLKIQPAKLEDSAVYLCASSLGTGSDTQYFGPGTRLTVL.

CDR3 protein: CASSLSLGADGYTF. CDR3 in DNA: TGTGCCAGCAGTTTAAGCCTGGGGGCGGATGGCTACACCTTC. The chain is built from TRBV28 and TRBJ1-2; tentative D call: TRBD1 (6 bases). This CDR3 has 14 amino acids. V was trimmed by 2 bases and J by 6 bases, leaving 13 bases between them. Germline V gene lookup returns CDR1 MDHEN and CDR2 SYDVKM.

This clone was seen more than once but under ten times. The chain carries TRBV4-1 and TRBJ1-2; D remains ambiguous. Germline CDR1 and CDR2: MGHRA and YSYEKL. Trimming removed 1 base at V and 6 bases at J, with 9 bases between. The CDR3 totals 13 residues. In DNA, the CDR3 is TGCGCCAGCAGCCAAGTAAAGAGGGATGGCTACACCTTC. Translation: CASSQVKRDGYTF.

CDR3 nucleotide sequence: TGCGCCAGCAGCCCAGACCCCCCGATGACGCTCTACGAGCAGTACTTC. Protein sequence: CASSPDPPMTLYEQYF. The chain has TRBV4-1 and TRBJ2-7; D gene uncertain. CDR1 is MGHRA, CDR2 YSYEKL, per germline. Between the trimmed V and J ends, which lost 4 bases and 3 bases, there was a span of 19 bases. This CDR3 has 16 amino acids.

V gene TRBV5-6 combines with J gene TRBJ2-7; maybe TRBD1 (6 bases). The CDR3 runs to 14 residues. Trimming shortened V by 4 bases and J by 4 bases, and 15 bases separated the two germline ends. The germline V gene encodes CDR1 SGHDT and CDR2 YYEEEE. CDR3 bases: TGTGCCAGCAGCCCCCGACAGGATTGGTACGAGCAGTACTTC. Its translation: CASSPRQDWYEQYF.

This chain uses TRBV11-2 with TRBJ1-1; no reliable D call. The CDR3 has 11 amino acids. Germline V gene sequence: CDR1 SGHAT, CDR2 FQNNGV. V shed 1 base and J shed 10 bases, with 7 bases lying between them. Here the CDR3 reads CASSLGAIAFF. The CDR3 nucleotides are TGTGCCAGCAGCTTAGGGGCTATAGCTTTCTTT.

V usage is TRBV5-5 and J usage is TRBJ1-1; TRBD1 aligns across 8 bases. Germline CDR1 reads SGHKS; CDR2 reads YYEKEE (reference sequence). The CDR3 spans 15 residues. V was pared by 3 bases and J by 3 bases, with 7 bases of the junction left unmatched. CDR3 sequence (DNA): TGTGCCAGCAGCTACTGGACAGGGAAAGACACTGAAGCTTTCTTT. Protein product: CASSYWTGKDTEAFF. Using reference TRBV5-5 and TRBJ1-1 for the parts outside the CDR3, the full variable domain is DAGVTQSPTHLIKTRGQQVTLRCSPISGHKSVSWYQQVLGQGPQFIFQYYEKEERGRGNFPDRFSARQFPNYSSELNVNALLLGDSALYLCASSYWTGKDTEAFFGQGTRLTVV.

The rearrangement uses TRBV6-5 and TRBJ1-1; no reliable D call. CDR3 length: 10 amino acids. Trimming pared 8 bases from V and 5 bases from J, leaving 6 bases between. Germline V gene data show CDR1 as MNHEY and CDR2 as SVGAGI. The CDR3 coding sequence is TGTGCCAGCGGAGTAACTGAAGCTTTCTTT. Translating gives CASGVTEAFF.

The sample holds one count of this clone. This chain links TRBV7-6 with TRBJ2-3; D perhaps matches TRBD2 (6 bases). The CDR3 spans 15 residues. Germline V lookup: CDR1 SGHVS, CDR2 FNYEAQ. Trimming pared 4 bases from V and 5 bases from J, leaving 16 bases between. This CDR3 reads CASSSFVTGGDTQYF. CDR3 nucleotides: TGTGCCAGCAGCTCCTTTGTGACCGGGGGAGATACGCAGTATTTT. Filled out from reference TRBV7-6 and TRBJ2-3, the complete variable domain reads GAGVSQSPRYKVTKRGQDVALRCDPISGHVSLYWYRQALGQGPEFLTYFNYEAQQDKSGLPNDRFSAERPEGSISTLTIQRTEQRDSAMYRCASSSFVTGGDTQYFGPGTRLTVL.